Each of the 10 T cell receptor beta chains below was sequenced from the same sample in a study of T cell responses to AZD1222 COVID-19 vaccine. The table came from immunoSEQ multiplex PCR; TCRdb's copy has only in-frame clones and leaves some out. The sample contains about 180,000 clones, around nine tenths of which appear only once. Sample: peripheral blood, taken on day 0 of AZD1222 vaccination. The receptor set was obtained from an adult in good health.

V and J are TRBV7-9 and TRBJ1-2; weak D call: TRBD1 (6 bases). There are 17 residues in the CDR3. V was clipped by 1 base and J by 8 bases, with 23 bases between them. Germline CDR1 reads SEHNR; CDR2 reads FQNEAQ (reference sequence). CDR3 in amino acids: CASSLVGGVHRSEGYTF. The CDR3, as DNA: TGTGCCAGCAGCTTAGTAGGGGGGGTCCACAGGTCGGAGGGCTACACCTTC.

The chain combines TRBV7-9 with TRBJ2-1; 12 nucleotides match TRBD2. CDR3 size: 16 residues. The V and J ends lost 4 bases and 9 bases, in that order; junction bases with no gene match: 10. Germline V gene sequence: CDR1 SEHNR, CDR2 FQNEAQ (reference sequence). The CDR3 here is CASSSWTSGDASEQFF. In DNA, the CDR3 is TGTGCCAGCAGCTCTTGGACTAGCGGGGACGCCAGTGAGCAGTTCTTC.

This chain connects TRBV5-1 to TRBJ1-1, with 7 bases matching TRBD1. This CDR3 is 13 amino acids long. Trimming took 3 bases from V and 3 from J; bases not matched to a gene: 2. The germline V gene encodes CDR1 SGHRS and CDR2 YFSETQ. The CDR3 spells CASSSGTDTEAFF. The CDR3 bases are TGCGCCAGCAGCTCGGGGACAGACACTGAAGCTTTCTTT.

The chain employs TRBV7-3 and TRBJ1-5, with 8 bases lining up with TRBD1. CDR1 is SGHTA and CDR2 is FQGTGA in the germline V gene. Trimming removed 5 bases from V and 11 bases from J; junction bases left unmatched: 11. This CDR3 spans 14 amino acids. The CDR3 loop reads CASSPAGQGGAQHF. The CDR3 region has the DNA TGTGCCAGCAGCCCGGCTGGACAGGGAGGGGCCCAGCATTTT.

V and J are TRBV7-9 and TRBJ2-3; TRBD1 matches at 9 bases. Trimming cost V 5 bases and J 4 bases; bases outside gene matches: 4. Germline CDR1 SEHNR, CDR2 FQNEAQ (reference sequence). The CDR3 is 14 residues long. CDR3 sequence (DNA): TGTGCCAGCAGCCCGGGACAGGGTGCAGATACGCAGTATTTT. As protein: CASSPGQGADTQYF.

This clone showed up just a few times. The rearrangement links TRBV7-2 to TRBJ2-5; 8 bases match TRBD2. The V gene end was trimmed by 5 bases and the J gene end by 4 bases; junction bases not matched to a gene: 12. The CDR3 consists of 16 residues. Per germline, CDR1 SGHTA and CDR2 FQGNSA. The chain's CDR3 is CASSPGYARGGETQYF. CDR3 sequence (DNA): TGTGCCAGCAGCCCAGGTTATGCCCGGGGGGGAGAGACCCAGTACTTC.

The chain is built from TRBV2 and TRBJ2-7, with TRBD1 matching 7 bases. The CDR3 has 15 amino acids. Unmatched junction bases numbered 8, after V lost 4 bases and J lost 2 bases. Looked up from germline, CDR1 is SNHLY and CDR2 is FYNNEI. The DNA for the CDR3 is TGTGCCAGCAGTGCCCCCAACAGGGGCACCTACGAGCAGTACTTC. It specifies CASSAPNRGTYEQYF.

The chain joins TRBV18 to TRBJ1-2, with 7 bases matching TRBD1. Germline V gives CDR1 KGHSH, CDR2 LQKENI. CDR3 length: 15 amino acids. V shed 3 bases and J 4 bases; nucleotides not matched to a gene: 8. The CDR3 region is CASSPPEGAAYGYTF. The CDR3 DNA is TGTGCCAGCTCACCCCCGGAGGGGGCTGCCTATGGCTACACCTTC.

V is TRBV19 and J is TRBJ1-4, with 7 bases aligning to TRBD1. The CDR3 runs 14 residues. Germline V gene lookup returns CDR1 LNHDA and CDR2 SQIVND (reference sequence). Germline trimming cut 5 bases from V and 8 bases from J; bases unmatched to any gene: 8. The DNA of the CDR3 is TGTGCCAGTAGTGTCCGACAGGGCTCGGAAAAACTGTTTTTT. Protein: CASSVRQGSEKLFF.

The CDR3 bases are TGCGCCAGCAGTCCCTACGGTGCAACTAATGAAAAACTGTTTTTT. It is translated as CASSPYGATNEKLFF. The chain links TRBV5-1 to TRBJ1-4; D unresolved. The CDR3 runs to 15 residues. Germline-derived CDR1 and CDR2 are SGHRS and YFSETQ. The V gene lost 5 bases and the J gene lost 0 bases, with 11 bases spanning the gap.